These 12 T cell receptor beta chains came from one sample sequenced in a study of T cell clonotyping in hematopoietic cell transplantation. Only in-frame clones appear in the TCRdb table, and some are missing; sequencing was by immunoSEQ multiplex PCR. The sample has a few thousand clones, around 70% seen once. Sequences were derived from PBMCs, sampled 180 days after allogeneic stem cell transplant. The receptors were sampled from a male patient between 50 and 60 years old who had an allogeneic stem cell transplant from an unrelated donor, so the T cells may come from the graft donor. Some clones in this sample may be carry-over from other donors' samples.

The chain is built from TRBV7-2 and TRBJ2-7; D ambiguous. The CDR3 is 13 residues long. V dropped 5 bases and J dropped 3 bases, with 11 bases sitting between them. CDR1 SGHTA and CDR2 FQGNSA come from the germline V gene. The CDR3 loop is CASSTPAVYEQYF. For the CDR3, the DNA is TGTGCCAGCAGCACTCCGGCGGTCTACGAGCAGTACTTC.

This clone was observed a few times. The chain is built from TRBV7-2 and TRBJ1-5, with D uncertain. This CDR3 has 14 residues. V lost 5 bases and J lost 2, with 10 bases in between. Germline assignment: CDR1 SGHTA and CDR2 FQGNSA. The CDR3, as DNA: TGTGCCAGCAGCCCGAATGTTGGCAATCAGCCCCAGCATTTT. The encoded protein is CASSPNVGNQPQHF.

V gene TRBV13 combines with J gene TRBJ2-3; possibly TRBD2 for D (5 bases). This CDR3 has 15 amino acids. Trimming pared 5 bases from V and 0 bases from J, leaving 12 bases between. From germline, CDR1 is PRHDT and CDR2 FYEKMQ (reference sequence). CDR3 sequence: CASSTTGGSTDTQYF. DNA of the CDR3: TGTGCCAGCAGCACGACTGGAGGAAGCACAGATACGCAGTATTTT.

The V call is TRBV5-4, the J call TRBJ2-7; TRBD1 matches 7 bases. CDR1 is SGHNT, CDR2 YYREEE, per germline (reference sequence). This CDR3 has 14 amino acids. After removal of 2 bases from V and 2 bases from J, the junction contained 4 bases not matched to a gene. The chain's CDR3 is CASSFSGGAYEQYF. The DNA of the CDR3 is TGTGCCAGCAGCTTTTCAGGGGGAGCCTACGAGCAGTACTTC. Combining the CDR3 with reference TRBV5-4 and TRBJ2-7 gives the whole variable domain ETGVTQSPTHLIKTRGQQVTLRCSSQSGHNTVSWYQQALGQGPQFIFQYYREEENGRGNFPPRFSGLQFPNYSSELNVNALELDDSALYLCASSFSGGAYEQYFGPGTRLTVT.

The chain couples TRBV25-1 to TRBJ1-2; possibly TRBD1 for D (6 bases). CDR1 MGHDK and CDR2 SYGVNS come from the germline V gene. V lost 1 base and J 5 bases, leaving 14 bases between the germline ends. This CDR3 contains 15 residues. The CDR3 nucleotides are TGTGCCAGCAGTGAATTAACGGACAGCTTTTATGGCTACACCTTC. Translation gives CASSELTDSFYGYTF.

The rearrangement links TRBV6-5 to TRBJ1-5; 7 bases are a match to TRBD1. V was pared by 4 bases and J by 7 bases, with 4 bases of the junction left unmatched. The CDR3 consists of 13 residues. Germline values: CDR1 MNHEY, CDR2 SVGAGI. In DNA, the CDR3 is TGTGCCAGCAGTTCGGACAGGTCGCAGCCCCAGCATTTT. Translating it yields CASSSDRSQPQHF.

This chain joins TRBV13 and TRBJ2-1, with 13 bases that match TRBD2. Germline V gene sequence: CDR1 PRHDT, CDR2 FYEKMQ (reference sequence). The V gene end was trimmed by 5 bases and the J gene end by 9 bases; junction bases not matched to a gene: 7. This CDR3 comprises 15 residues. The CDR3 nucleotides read TGTGCCAGCAGCACTGGGACTAGCGGGATACCTGAGCAGTTCTTC. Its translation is CASSTGTSGIPEQFF.

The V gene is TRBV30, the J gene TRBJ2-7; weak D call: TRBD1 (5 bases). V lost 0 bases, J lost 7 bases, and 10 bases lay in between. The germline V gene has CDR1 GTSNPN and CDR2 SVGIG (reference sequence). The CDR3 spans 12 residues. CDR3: CAWSVQVYEQYF. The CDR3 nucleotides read TGTGCCTGGAGTGTACAGGTCTATGAGCAGTACTTC.

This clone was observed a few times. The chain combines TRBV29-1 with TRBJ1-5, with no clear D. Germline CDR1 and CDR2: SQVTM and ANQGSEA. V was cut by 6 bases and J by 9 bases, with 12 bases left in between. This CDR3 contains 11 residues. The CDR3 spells CSVGGEGPQHF. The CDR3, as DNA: TGCAGCGTCGGTGGAGAGGGGCCCCAGCATTTT.

The CDR3 is CASSIRAGELFF. CDR3 in DNA: TGTGCCAGTAGTATCCGAGCCGGGGAGCTGTTTTTT. The chain joins TRBV19 to TRBJ2-2; D uncertain. This CDR3 is built from 12 residues. Germline V lookup: CDR1 LNHDA, CDR2 SQIVND (reference sequence). V was cut by 3 bases and J by 6 bases, with 5 bases left in between.

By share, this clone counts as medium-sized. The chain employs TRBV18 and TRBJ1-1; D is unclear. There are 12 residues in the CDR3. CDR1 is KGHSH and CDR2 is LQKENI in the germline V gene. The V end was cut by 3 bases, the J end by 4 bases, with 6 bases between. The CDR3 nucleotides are TGTGCCAGCTCACCGACGGGCACTGAAGCTTTCTTT. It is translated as CASSPTGTEAFF.

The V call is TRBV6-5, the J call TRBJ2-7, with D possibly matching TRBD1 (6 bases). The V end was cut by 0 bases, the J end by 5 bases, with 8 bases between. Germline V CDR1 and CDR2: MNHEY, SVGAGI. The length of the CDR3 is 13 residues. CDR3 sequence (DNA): TGTGCCAGCAGTTACTCCGACAGGAACGAGCAGTACTTC. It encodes CASSYSDRNEQYF.